A single sample is the source of the 21 T cell receptor beta chains below, sequenced in a study of blood T cell repertoires in COVID-19. Libraries were prepared by immunoSEQ multiplex PCR; TCRdb keeps only in-frame clonotypes and omits some of them. In the table there are some 180,000 clones, about 93% of which are singletons. Sequencing was carried out using peripheral blood. Every receptor here comes from a man in his fifties with acute or convalescent COVID-19.

The chain combines TRBV19 with TRBJ2-3, with a weak D call TRBD1 (6 bases). The CDR3 runs to 13 residues. The germline V gene has CDR1 LNHDA and CDR2 SQIVND (reference sequence). With 7 bases removed from V and 0 bases from J, the gap between germline ends came to 8 bases. The CDR3 protein is CASKTGSTDTQYF. In nucleotides, the CDR3 is TGTGCCAGTAAGACAGGTAGCACAGATACGCAGTATTTT.

The chain joins TRBV2 to TRBJ1-2; D is uncertain. CDR3 length: 13 residues. Germline values: CDR1 SNHLY, CDR2 FYNNEI. V shed 3 bases and J shed 7 bases, with 12 bases lying between them. CDR3 in DNA: TGTGCCAGCAGTGATTGGGCGAAGTCTGGCTACACCTTC. Its protein product is CASSDWAKSGYTF.

Written as DNA, the CDR3 is TGTGCCAGTAGTCCGGGGGACAGGGACCGGTTCTTT. Translated: CASSPGDRDRFF. The V gene is TRBV19, the J gene TRBJ1-1; 9 bases fit TRBD1. CDR3 length: 12 amino acids. CDR1 LNHDA and CDR2 SQIVND come from the germline V gene (reference sequence). Germline trimming cut 5 bases from V and 14 bases from J; bases unmatched to any gene: 9. Together with reference TRBV19 and TRBJ1-1, the CDR3 gives the full variable domain: DGGITQSPKYLFRKEGQNVTLSCEQNLNHDAMYWYRQDPGQGLRLIYYSQIVNDFQKGDIAEGYSVSREKKESFPLTVTSAQKNPTAFYLCASSPGDRDRFFGQGTRLTVV.

The chain is built from TRBV7-2 and TRBJ1-2, with 7 bases aligning to TRBD1. The ends lost 4 bases at V and 4 bases at J; junction bases unmatched: 9. CDR3 size: 15 residues. The germline CDR1 and CDR2 sequences are SGHTA and FQGNSA. The CDR3 loop reads CASSYPTGSSYGYTF. The CDR3 DNA reads as TGTGCCAGCAGCTACCCGACAGGGAGTAGCTATGGCTACACCTTC.

This clone was counted a few times. This chain joins TRBV10-3 and TRBJ1-6; TRBD1 matches at 7 bases. CDR1 and CDR2 (germline): ENHRY, SYGVKD. The CDR3 is 16 amino acids. Trimming took 3 bases from V and 7 from J; bases not matched to a gene: 9. The CDR3 DNA reads as TGTGCCATCAGTGAACGGGGACAAGGGGGCAATTCACCCCTCCACTTT. It is translated as CAISERGQGGNSPLHF.

This clone occurred once. The rearrangement links TRBV19 to TRBJ2-2; D ambiguous. Trimming took off 2 bases at V and 4 bases at J, with 11 bases between the two ends. In germline, CDR1 is LNHDA, CDR2 SQIVND (reference sequence). The CDR3 consists of 15 residues. CDR3 coding DNA: TGTGCCAGTAGTATACGACTCCTACCCACCGGGGAGCTGTTTTTT. This codes for CASSIRLLPTGELFF. Full variable domain (outside the CDR3, taken from reference TRBV19 and TRBJ2-2): DGGITQSPKYLFRKEGQNVTLSCEQNLNHDAMYWYRQDPGQGLRLIYYSQIVNDFQKGDIAEGYSVSREKKESFPLTVTSAQKNPTAFYLCASSIRLLPTGELFFGEGSRLTVL.

This chain uses TRBV5-6 with TRBJ1-3; D ambiguous. In germline, CDR1 is SGHDT, CDR2 YYEEEE. Trimming pared 4 bases from V and 7 bases from J, leaving 12 bases between. CDR3 size: 13 residues. The CDR3 is CASSPGSGNTIYF. The CDR3 coding sequence is TGTGCCAGCAGCCCCGGTAGCGGGAACACCATATATTTT.

V and J are TRBV30 and TRBJ1-1; unclear D gene. This CDR3 spans 12 amino acids. Between the trimmed V and J ends, which lost 4 bases and 1 base, there was a span of 7 bases. CDR1 and CDR2 from the germline V gene are GTSNPN and SVGIG (reference sequence). Here the CDR3 reads CAWNLANTEAFF. The CDR3 DNA sequence: TGTGCCTGGAATTTGGCGAACACTGAAGCTTTCTTT.

The chain has TRBV5-1 and TRBJ1-1, with D maybe TRBD1 (5 bases). The CDR3 has 12 residues. V was shortened by 5 bases and J by 4 bases, with 9 bases between the two germline ends. The germline CDR1 and CDR2 sequences are SGHRS and YFSETQ. As DNA, the CDR3 is TGCGCCAGCAGGGTAGGGGTCACTGAAGCTTTCTTT. It is translated as CASRVGVTEAFF.

This clone was counted once. The chain employs TRBV6-2 or TRBV6-3 and TRBJ2-4; D is undetermined. Looked up from germline, CDR1 is MNHEY and CDR2 is SVGEGT. V was pared by 5 bases and J by 0 bases, with 11 bases between. The CDR3 runs 15 residues. The CDR3 coding sequence is TGTGCCAGCAGTCGAAGTACTATAGCCAAAAACATTCAGTACTTC. Protein product: CASSRSTIAKNIQYF.

The chain employs TRBV6-1 and TRBJ2-1; 12 bases fit TRBD2. V was clipped by 0 bases and J by 8 bases; unmatched bases: 8. The CDR3 length is 17 residues. From germline, CDR1 is MNHNS and CDR2 SASEGT. For the CDR3, the DNA is TGTGCCAGCAGTGAAGCACGGACTAGCGGGGCGCGGGATGAGCAGTTCTTC. This translates into CASSEARTSGARDEQFF.

This chain joins TRBV7-2 and TRBJ1-6; 9 nucleotides align to TRBD1. V gave up 5 bases and J gave up 7 bases; unmatched junction bases: 6. The CDR3 covers 15 residues. The germline V gene has CDR1 SGHTA and CDR2 FQGNSA. The CDR3 bases are TGTGCCAGCAGCGACGGACAGGGGTCAAATTCACCCCTCCACTTT. Its translation: CASSDGQGSNSPLHF. Together with reference TRBV7-2 and TRBJ1-6, the CDR3 gives the full variable domain: GAGVSQSPSNKVTEKGKDVELRCDPISGHTALYWYRQSLGQGLEFLIYFQGNSAPDKSGLPSDRFSAERTGGSVSTLTIQRTQQEDSAVYLCASSDGQGSNSPLHFGNGTRLTVT.

V gene TRBV19 combines with J gene TRBJ2-2, with a weak D call TRBD2 (5 bases). The V gene lost 8 bases and the J gene lost 0 bases, with 16 bases spanning the gap. The germline CDR1 and CDR2 sequences are LNHDA and SQIVND (reference sequence). The CDR3 is 16 amino acids. Written as DNA, the CDR3 is TGTGCCAGTGCCAGGACTGCCTTAGCGAACACCGGGGAGCTGTTTTTT. Residues: CASARTALANTGELFF. Complete variable domain (other parts from reference TRBV19 and TRBJ2-2): DGGITQSPKYLFRKEGQNVTLSCEQNLNHDAMYWYRQDPGQGLRLIYYSQIVNDFQKGDIAEGYSVSREKKESFPLTVTSAQKNPTAFYLCASARTALANTGELFFGEGSRLTVL.

The DNA of the CDR3 is TGTGCCATCAGCTCAGGGGAGGGCTACACCTTC. Amino acids: CAISSGEGYTF. V usage is TRBV10-3 and J usage is TRBJ1-2, with a tentative D call TRBD1 (6 bases). Germline V gene lookup returns CDR1 ENHRY and CDR2 SYGVKD. V gave up 6 bases and J gave up 8 bases, with 10 bases separating them. CDR3 length equals 11 residues.

This clone has just one count. CDR3: CASSTRTGRVGNTGELFF. CDR3 nucleotides: TGTGCCAGTAGCACCCGGACAGGTCGTGTAGGGAACACCGGGGAGCTGTTTTTT. This chain joins TRBV19 and TRBJ2-2, with 7 nucleotides matching TRBD1. V shed 6 bases and J 1 base; nucleotides not matched to a gene: 14. From germline, CDR1 is LNHDA and CDR2 SQIVND (reference sequence). The CDR3 covers 18 residues.

J is TRBJ2-3 and V is TRBV5-1; TRBD2 is a possible D gene (6 bases). The CDR3 totals 15 residues. Trimming took 1 base from V and 1 from J, leaving 10 bases between them. Germline V CDR1 and CDR2: SGHRS, YFSETQ. The CDR3: CASSLWRDRTDTQYF. The CDR3 coding sequence is TGCGCCAGCAGCTTGTGGCGGGACCGCACAGATACGCAGTATTTT.

This clone was seen a single time. This sample also contains other DNA sequences that code for the same CDR3. The rearrangement links TRBV29-1 to TRBJ1-2, with D unresolved. With 6 bases removed from V and 4 bases from J, the gap between germline ends came to 9 bases. From germline, CDR1 is SQVTM and CDR2 ANQGSEA. The CDR3 is made up of 11 amino acids. In DNA form, the CDR3 reads TGCAGCGTAAGAGTCGGCTATGGCTACACCTTC. Protein product: CSVRVGYGYTF.

This sequence joins TRBV2 and TRBJ2-5; 15 nucleotides align to TRBD2. The CDR3 runs 19 residues. The J segment lost 1 base and the V segment lost 4 bases, leaving 10 bases of the junction unmatched. Germline V gene sequence: CDR1 SNHLY, CDR2 FYNNEI. The CDR3 DNA reads TGTGCCAGCAGTGGCCGCAGGACTAGCGGGAGGGAGCCCCAAGAGACCCAGTACTTC. Its protein is CASSGRRTSGREPQETQYF.

The rearrangement joins TRBV4-3 to TRBJ2-5; 13 bases map to TRBD2. Germline values: CDR1 LGHNA, CDR2 YSLEER. The CDR3 sequence is 20 residues long. V lost 0 bases, J lost 1 base, and 11 bases stayed unmatched. The CDR3 is CASSQEWLTSGGIGQETQYF. CDR3 DNA sequence: TGCGCCAGCAGCCAAGAATGGCTGACTAGCGGGGGGATTGGCCAAGAGACCCAGTACTTC.

The CDR3 bases are TGTGCCAGCAGCTTATTAGCGGAAACGCAAGAGACCCAGTACTTC. This translates into CASSLLAETQETQYF. The chain joins TRBV7-6 to TRBJ2-5; weak D call: TRBD2 (6 bases). The length of the CDR3 is 15 residues. In germline, CDR1 is SGHVS, CDR2 FNYEAQ. V dropped 2 bases and J dropped 2 bases, with 12 bases sitting between them. Looking up the rest from reference TRBV7-6 and TRBJ2-5 gives the full variable domain: GAGVSQSPRYKVTKRGQDVALRCDPISGHVSLYWYRQALGQGPEFLTYFNYEAQQDKSGLPNDRFSAERPEGSISTLTIQRTEQRDSAMYRCASSLLAETQETQYFGPGTRLLVL.

The sample holds a few counts of this clone. The CDR3 DNA reads TGTGCCAGCAGCGCTTACAGGGCCACTGAAGCTTTCTTT. It encodes CASSAYRATEAFF. This chain connects TRBV3-1 (or the pseudogene TRBV3-2) to TRBJ1-1, with D maybe TRBD1 (6 bases). Trimming removed 5 bases at V and 4 bases at J, with 11 bases between. Germline values: CDR1 LGHDT, CDR2 YNNKEL (reference sequence). CDR3 size: 13 residues.